This T cell receptor (beta chain) came from a study of shared clonotypes between healthy human individuals. CDR3 length equals 14 residues. Germline CDR1 is MDHEN and CDR2 is SYDVKM. V lost 6 bases, J lost 3 bases, and 8 bases stayed unmatched. Here immunoSEQ multiplex PCR was the method, and the copy in TCRdb shows in-frame clones only, minus some. The table shows 2,500,000 or so clones, with roughly 93% occurring only once. The chain links TRBV28 to TRBJ2-7, with 7 positions matching TRBD1. The sequence derives from a man aged 18 to 35 in good health. Some clones in this sample may be carry-over from other donors' samples. The specimen sequenced was naive CD4+ T cells from PBMCs. Subset denoted: CD45RA+ positively selected. The DNA of the CDR3 is TGTGCCAGCAGACAAACAGGGGCCGGCTACGAGCAGTACTTC. Protein: CASRQTGAGYEQYF.